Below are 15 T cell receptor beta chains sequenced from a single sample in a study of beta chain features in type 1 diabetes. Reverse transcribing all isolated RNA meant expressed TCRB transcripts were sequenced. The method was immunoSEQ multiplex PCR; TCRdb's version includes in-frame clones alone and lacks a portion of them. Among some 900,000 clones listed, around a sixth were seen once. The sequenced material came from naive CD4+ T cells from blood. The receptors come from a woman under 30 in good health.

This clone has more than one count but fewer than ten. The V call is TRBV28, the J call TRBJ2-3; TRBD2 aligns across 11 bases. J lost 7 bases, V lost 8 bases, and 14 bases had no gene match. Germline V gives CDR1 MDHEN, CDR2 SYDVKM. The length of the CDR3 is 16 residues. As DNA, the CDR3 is TGTGCCAGCCTTACCTGGGATAGCGGGAGGGGATATACGCAGTATTTT. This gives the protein CASLTWDSGRGYTQYF.

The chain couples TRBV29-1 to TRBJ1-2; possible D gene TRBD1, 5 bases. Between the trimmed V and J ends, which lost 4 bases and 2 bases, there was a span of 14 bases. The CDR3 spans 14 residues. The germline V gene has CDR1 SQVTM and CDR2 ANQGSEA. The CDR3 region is CSVVGGDRNYGYTF. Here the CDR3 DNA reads TGCAGCGTTGTTGGGGGTGACCGAAACTATGGCTACACCTTC.

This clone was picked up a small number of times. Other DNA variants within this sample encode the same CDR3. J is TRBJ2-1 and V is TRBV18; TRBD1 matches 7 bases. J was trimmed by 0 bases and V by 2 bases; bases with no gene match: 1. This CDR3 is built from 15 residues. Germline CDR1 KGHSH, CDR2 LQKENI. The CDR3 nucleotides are TGTGCCAGCTCACCAGGGACAGCCTCCTACAATGAGCAGTTCTTC. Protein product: CASSPGTASYNEQFF.

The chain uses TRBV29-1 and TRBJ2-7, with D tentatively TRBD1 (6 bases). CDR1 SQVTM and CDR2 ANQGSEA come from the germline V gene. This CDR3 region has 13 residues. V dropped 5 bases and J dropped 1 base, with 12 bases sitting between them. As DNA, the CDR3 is TGCAGCGTTCAACGGGACACTTCCTACGAGCAGTACTTC. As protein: CSVQRDTSYEQYF.

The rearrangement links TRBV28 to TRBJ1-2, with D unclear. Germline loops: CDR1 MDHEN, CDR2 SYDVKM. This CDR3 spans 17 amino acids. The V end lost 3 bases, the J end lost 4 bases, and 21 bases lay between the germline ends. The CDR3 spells CASSFPPRAARSYGYTF. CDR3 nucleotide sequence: TGTGCCAGCAGTTTCCCGCCCCGGGCAGCCAGATCCTATGGCTACACCTTC.

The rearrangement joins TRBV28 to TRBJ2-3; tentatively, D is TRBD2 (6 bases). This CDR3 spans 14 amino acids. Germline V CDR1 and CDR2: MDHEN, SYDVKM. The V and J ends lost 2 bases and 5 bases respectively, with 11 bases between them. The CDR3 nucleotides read TGTGCCAGCAGTTTAGCGGGGAGGAGAGATACGCAGTATTTT. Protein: CASSLAGRRDTQYF.

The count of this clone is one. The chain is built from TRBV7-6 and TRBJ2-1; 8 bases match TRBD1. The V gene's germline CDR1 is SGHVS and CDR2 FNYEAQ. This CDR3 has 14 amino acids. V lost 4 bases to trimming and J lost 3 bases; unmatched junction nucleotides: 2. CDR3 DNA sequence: TGTGCCAGCAGCTCGACAGGGGTCTACAATGAGCAGTTCTTC. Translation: CASSSTGVYNEQFF.

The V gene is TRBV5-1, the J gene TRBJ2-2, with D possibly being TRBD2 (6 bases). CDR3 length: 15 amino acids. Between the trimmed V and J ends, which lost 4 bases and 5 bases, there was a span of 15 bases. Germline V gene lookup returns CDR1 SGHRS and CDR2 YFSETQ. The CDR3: CASSLRDSPTGELFF. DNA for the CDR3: TGCGCCAGCAGCCTCCGGGACTCCCCGACCGGGGAGCTGTTTTTT.

CDR3 in amino acids: CASSQRSGTSTPYNEQFF. In DNA form, the CDR3 reads TGTGCCAGCAGCCAGCGCTCCGGGACTAGTACCCCCTACAATGAGCAGTTCTTC. The rearrangement links TRBV7-6 to TRBJ2-1; TRBD2 matches at 8 bases. Trimming removed 5 bases from V and 2 bases from J; junction bases left unmatched: 14. The CDR3 length is 18 residues. Germline-derived CDR1 and CDR2 are SGHVS and FNYEAQ. The variable domain in full, completed from reference TRBV7-6 and TRBJ2-1, reads GAGVSQSPRYKVTKRGQDVALRCDPISGHVSLYWYRQALGQGPEFLTYFNYEAQQDKSGLPNDRFSAERPEGSISTLTIQRTEQRDSAMYRCASSQRSGTSTPYNEQFFGPGTRLTVL.

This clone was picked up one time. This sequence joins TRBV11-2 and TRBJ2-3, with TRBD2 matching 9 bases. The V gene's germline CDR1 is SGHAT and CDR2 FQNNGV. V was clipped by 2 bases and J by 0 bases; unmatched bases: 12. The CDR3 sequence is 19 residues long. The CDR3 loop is CASSLRPASGASSTDTQYF. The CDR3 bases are TGTGCCAGCAGCTTAAGGCCGGCTAGCGGGGCCTCTAGCACAGATACGCAGTATTTT.

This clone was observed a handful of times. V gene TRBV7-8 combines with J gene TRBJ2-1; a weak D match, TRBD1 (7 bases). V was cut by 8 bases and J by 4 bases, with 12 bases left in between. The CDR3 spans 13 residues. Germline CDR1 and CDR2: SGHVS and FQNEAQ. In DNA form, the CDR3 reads TGTGCCAGCGCAGGGGGGAGGTACAATGAGCAGTTCTTC. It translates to CASAGGRYNEQFF.

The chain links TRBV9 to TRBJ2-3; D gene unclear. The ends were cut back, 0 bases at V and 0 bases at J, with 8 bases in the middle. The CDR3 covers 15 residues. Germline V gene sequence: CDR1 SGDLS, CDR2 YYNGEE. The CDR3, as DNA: TGTGCCAGCAGCGTAGGGGTTACTAGCACAGATACGCAGTATTTT. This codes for CASSVGVTSTDTQYF. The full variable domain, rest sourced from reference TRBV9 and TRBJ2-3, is DSGVTQTPKHLITATGQRVTLRCSPRSGDLSVYWYQQSLDQGLQFLIQYYNGEERAKGNILERFSAQQFPDLHSELNLSSLELGDSALYFCASSVGVTSTDTQYFGPGTRLTVL.

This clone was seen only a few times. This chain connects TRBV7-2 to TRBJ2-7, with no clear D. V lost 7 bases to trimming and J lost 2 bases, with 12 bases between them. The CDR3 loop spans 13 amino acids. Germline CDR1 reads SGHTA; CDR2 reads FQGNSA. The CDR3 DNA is TGTGCCAGCACCAAGACTGGGCCCTACGAGCAGTACTTC. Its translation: CASTKTGPYEQYF. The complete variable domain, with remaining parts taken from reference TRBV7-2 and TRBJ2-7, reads GAGVSQSPSNKVTEKGKDVELRCDPISGHTALYWYRQSLGQGLEFLIYFQGNSAPDKSGLPSDRFSAERTGGSVSTLTIQRTQQEDSAVYLCASTKTGPYEQYFGPGTRLTVT.

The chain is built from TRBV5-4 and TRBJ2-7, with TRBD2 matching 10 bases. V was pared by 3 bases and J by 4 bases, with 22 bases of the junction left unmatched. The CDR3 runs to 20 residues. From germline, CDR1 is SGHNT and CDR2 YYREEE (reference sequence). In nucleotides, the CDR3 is TGTGCCAGCAGCTCTCAAGAGGGGGGACTAGCGCCCAGGGAGAGGTACGAGCAGTACTTC. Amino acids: CASSSQEGGLAPRERYEQYF.

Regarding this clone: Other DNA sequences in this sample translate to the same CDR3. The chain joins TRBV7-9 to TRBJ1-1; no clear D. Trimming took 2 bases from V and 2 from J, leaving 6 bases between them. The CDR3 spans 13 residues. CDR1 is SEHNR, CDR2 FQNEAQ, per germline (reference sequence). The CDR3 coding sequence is TGTGCCAGCAGCTTAAGGCAAAACACTGAAGCTTTCTTT. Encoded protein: CASSLRQNTEAFF.